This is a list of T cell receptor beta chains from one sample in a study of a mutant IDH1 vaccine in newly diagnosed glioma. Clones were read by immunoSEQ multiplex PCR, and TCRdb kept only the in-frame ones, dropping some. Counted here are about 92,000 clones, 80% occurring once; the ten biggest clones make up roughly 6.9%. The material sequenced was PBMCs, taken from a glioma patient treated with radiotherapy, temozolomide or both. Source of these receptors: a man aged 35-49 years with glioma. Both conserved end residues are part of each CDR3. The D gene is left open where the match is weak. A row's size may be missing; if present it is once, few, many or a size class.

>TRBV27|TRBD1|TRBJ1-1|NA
TGTGCCAGCAGTTTCCGACAGGGGAATGAAGCTTTCTTT
CASSFRQGNEAFF
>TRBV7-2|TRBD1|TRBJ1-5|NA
TGTGCCAGCAGCCCGACAGGGTCTAGCAATCAGCCCCAGCATTTT
CASSPTGSSNQPQHF
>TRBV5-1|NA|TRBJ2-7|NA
TGCGCCAGCTCGGAGGCGGACAGCCGCTCCTACGAGCAGTACTTC
CASSEADSRSYEQYF
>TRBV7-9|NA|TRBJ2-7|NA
TGTGCCAGCAGCTTAGTGGGTGGGGGGTCGGTCGAGCAGTACTTC
CASSLVGGGSVEQYF
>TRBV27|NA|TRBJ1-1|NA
TGTGCCAGCAGTTTTAAGAGGAACACTGAAGCTTTCTTT
CASSFKRNTEAFF
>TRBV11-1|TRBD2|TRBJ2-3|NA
TGTGCCAGCAGCCCGGGGACTAGCGGGAGGGCCGTATTTCCAGATACGCAGTATTTT
CASSPGTSGRAVFPDTQYF
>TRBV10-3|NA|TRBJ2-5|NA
TGTGCCATTCACCCGGGACGGACTCAAGAGACCCAGTACTTC
CAIHPGRTQETQYF
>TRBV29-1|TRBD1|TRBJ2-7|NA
TGCAGCGTGACAGGGGAGATTCACGAGCAGTACTTC
CSVTGEIHEQYF
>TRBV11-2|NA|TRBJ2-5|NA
TGTGCCAGCAGCTTGTGGGGTCCGCAAGAGACCCAGTACTTC
CASSLWGPQETQYF
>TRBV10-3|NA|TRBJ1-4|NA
TGTGCCATCAGTGAGCCTGGGGACACCGGTGAAAAACTGTTTTTT
CAISEPGDTGEKLFF
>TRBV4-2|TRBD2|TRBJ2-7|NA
TGTGCCAGCAGCCAAGCACTAGCGGGGTACGAGCAGTACTTC
CASSQALAGYEQYF
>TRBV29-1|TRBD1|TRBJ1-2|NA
TGCAGCGTTGCCTTGCGGGGGGACAGAGAGGGAACTAACTATGGCTACACCTTC
CSVALRGDREGTNYGYTF
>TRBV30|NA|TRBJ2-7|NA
TGTGCCTGGAGAGTAGGGTGGTACGAGCAGTACTTC
CAWRVGWYEQYF
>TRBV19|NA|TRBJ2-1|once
TGTGCCAGTAGTATGAACAATGAGCAGTTCTTC
CASSMNNEQFF
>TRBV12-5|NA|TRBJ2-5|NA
TGTGCTAGTGGTTTGGGGGAGACCCAGTACTTC
CASGLGETQYF
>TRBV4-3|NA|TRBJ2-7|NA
TGCGCCAGCAGCCAAGATACCGGAACCTACGAGCAGTACTTC
CASSQDTGTYEQYF
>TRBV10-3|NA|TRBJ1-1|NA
TGTGCCATCAGTGAGGGGGCCCTCCTTGAAGCTTTCTTT
CAISEGALLEAFF
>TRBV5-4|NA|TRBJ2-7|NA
TGTGCCAGCAGCTCGATCGACAGCGAGCAGTACTTC
CASSSIDSEQYF
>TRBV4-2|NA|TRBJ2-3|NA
TGTGCCAGCAGCTCCCCGGGACGATCAGATACGCAGTATTTT
CASSSPGRSDTQYF
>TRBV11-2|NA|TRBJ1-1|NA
TGTGCCAGCAGCTACCACACTGAAGCTTTCTTT
CASSYHTEAFF
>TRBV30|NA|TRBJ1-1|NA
TGTGCCTGGAACCGACAGACGAACACTGAAGCTTTCTTT
CAWNRQTNTEAFF
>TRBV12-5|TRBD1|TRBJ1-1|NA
TGTGCTAGCCAGGACAGGAAAACTGAAGCTTTCTTT
CASQDRKTEAFF
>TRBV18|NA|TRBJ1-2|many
TGTGCCAGCTCACCCGGAGTTAAAACTAACTATGGCTACACCTTC
CASSPGVKTNYGYTF
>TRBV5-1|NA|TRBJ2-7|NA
TGCGCCAGCAGCAGAATGACAGACTACGAGCAGTACTTC
CASSRMTDYEQYF
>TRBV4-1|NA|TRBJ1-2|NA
TGCGCCAGCAGCCGTGGGACCCTTGGCTACACCTTC
CASSRGTLGYTF
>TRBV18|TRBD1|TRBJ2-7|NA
TGTGCCAGCTCACCACCCGGGACAGGATCGGGAGAGCAGTACTTC
CASSPPGTGSGEQYF
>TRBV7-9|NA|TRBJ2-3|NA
TGTGCCAGCACAGGGGTGAGCACAGATACGCAGTATTTT
CASTGVSTDTQYF
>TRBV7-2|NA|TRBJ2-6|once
TGTGCCAGCAGCTTAGTCACCCAGGGTACTGGGGCCAACGTCCTGACTTTC
CASSLVTQGTGANVLTF
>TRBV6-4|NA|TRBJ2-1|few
TGTGCCAGCAGCGCTAGCGAGAATGAGCAGTTCTTC
CASSASENEQFF
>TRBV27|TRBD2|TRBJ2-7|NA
TGTGCCAGCAGTTTTCAAGCGGGGACCTACGAGCAGTACTTC
CASSFQAGTYEQYF
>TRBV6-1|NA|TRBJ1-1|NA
TGTGCCAGCAGTGAAATCTTCTGGAGGAACACTGAAGCTTTCTTT
CASSEIFWRNTEAFF
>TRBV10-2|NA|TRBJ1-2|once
TGCGCCAGCAGTGGGACAGACTTCTATGGCTACACCTTC
CASSGTDFYGYTF
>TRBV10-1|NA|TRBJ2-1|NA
TGCGCCACCACAAACGGTTCCCACAATGAGCAGTTCTTC
CATTNGSHNEQFF
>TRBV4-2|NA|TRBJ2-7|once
TGTGCCAGCAGCTCAACCGGGACGGAACCACTCTACGAGCAGTACTTC
CASSSTGTEPLYEQYF
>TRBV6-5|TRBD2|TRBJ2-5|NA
TGTGCCAGCAGACTGGGACTAGCGGGTCCCATGACCCAGTACTTC
CASRLGLAGPMTQYF
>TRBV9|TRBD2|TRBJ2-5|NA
TGTGCCAGCAGCGTAGGAGGGAGGGAGAAGGGAGAGACCCAGTACTTC
CASSVGGREKGETQYF
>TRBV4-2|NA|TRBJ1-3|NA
TGTGCCAGCAGCCAAGATGTTGCAGGGAAGGGGAACACCATATATTTT
CASSQDVAGKGNTIYF
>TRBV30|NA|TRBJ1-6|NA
TGTGCCTGGAGTGTCGTATTGGCTGTCAATTCACCCCTCCACTTT
CAWSVVLAVNSPLHF
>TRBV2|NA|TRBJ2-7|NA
TGTGCCAGCACGTTGTACGAGCAGTACTTC
CASTLYEQYF
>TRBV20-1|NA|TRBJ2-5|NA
TGCAGTGCCGGAGAGACCCAGTACTTC
CSAGETQYF
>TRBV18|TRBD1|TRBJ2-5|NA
TGTGCCAGCTCATCACGGACAGGGTTTCAAGAGACCCAGTACTTC
CASSSRTGFQETQYF
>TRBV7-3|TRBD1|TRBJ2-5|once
TGTGCCAGCAGCACGGACAGGCTACAAGAGACCCAGTACTTC
CASSTDRLQETQYF
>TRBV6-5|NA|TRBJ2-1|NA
TGTGCCAGCACTAACGCGATTAATGAGCAGTTCTTC
CASTNAINEQFF
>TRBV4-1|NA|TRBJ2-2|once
TGCGCCAGCAGCCCACTGGAGAGGGGAGCGAACACCGGGGAGCTGTTTTTT
CASSPLERGANTGELFF
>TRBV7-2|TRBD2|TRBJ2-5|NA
TGTGCCAGCAGCCAACTAGCGGGAGGACTTCAGACCCAGTACTTC
CASSQLAGGLQTQYF
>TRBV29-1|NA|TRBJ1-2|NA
TGCAGCGTTGTGGTGGGTGTTACAGCGGGCATAGGCTATGGCTACACCTTC
CSVVVGVTAGIGYGYTF
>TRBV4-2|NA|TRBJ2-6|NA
TGTGCCAGCAGCCAAGACCAAAATCTTCAACCCTCTGGGGCCAACGTCCTGACTTTC
CASSQDQNLQPSGANVLTF
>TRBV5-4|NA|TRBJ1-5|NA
TGTGCCAGCAGCTTGAACTTAAATCAGCCCCAGCATTTT
CASSLNLNQPQHF
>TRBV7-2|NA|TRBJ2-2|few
TGTGCCAGCAGCTTAGTTCGGAACACCGGGGAGCTGTTTTTT
CASSLVRNTGELFF